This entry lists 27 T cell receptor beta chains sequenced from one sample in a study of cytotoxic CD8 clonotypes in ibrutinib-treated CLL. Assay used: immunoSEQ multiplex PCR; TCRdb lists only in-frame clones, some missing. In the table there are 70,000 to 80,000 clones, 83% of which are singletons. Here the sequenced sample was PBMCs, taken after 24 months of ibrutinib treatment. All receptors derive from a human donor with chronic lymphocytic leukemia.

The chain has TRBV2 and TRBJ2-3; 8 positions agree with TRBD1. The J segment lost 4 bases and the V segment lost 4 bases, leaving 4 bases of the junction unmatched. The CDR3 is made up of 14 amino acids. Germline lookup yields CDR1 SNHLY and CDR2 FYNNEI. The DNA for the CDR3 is TGTGCCAGCAGTGCGGTACAGGGGGCAGATACGCAGTATTTT. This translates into CASSAVQGADTQYF.

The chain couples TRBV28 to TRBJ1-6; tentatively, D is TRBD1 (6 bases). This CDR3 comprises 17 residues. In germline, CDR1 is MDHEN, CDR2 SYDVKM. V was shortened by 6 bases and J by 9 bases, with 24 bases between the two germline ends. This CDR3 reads CASRTGTLGPWSSPLHF. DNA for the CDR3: TGTGCCAGCAGAACCGGGACATTAGGTCCATGGAGTTCACCCCTCCACTTT.

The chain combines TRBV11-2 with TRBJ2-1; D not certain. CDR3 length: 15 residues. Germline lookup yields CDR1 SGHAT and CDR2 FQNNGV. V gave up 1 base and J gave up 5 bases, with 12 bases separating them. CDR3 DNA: TGTGCCAGCAGCTTAGGCGTGGCGCCCCACAATGAGCAGTTCTTC. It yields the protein CASSLGVAPHNEQFF.

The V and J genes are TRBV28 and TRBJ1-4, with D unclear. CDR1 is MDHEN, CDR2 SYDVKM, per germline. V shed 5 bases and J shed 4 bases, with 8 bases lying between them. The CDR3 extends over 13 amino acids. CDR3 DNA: TGTGCCAGCAGTCGGCCGATTAATGAAAAACTGTTTTTT. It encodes CASSRPINEKLFF.

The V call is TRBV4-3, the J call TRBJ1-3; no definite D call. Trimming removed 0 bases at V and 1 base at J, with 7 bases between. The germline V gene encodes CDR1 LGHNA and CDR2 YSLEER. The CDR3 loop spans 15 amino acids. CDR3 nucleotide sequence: TGCGCCAGCAGCCAAGAGCTGGGGTCTGGAAACACCATATATTTT. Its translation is CASSQELGSGNTIYF.

CDR3 protein: CASSFPPNYEQYF. In nucleotides, the CDR3 is TGTGCCAGCAGTTTCCCACCCAACTACGAGCAGTACTTC. This chain joins TRBV28 and TRBJ2-7; D gene uncertain. V lost 3 bases and J lost 3, with 9 bases in between. Germline assignment: CDR1 MDHEN and CDR2 SYDVKM. The CDR3 totals 13 residues.

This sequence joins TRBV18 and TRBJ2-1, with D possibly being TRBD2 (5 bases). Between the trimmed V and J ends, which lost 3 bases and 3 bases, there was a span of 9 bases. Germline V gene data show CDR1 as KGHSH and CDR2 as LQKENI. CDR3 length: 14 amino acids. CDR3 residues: CASSPWSGYNEQFF. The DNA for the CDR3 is TGTGCCAGCTCACCTTGGAGCGGCTACAATGAGCAGTTCTTC.

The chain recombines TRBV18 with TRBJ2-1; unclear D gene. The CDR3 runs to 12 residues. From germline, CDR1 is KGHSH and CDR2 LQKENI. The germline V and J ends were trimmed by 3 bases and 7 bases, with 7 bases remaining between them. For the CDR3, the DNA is TGTGCCAGCTCACCCTTCGGGAATGAGCAGTTCTTC. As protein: CASSPFGNEQFF.

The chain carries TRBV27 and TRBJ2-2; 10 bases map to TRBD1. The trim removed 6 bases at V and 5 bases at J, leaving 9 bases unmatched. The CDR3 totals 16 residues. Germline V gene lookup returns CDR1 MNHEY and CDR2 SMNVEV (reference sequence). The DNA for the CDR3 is TGTGCCAGCAGCGCCGAGGGACAGGGGTGGACCGGGGAGCTGTTTTTT. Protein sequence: CASSAEGQGWTGELFF.

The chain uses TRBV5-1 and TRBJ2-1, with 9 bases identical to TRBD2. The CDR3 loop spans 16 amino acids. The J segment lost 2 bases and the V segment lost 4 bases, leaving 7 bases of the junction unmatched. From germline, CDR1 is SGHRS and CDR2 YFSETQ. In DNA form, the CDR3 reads TGCGCCAGCAGCCCGTCGACTAGCGGACCCTACAATGAGCAGTTCTTC. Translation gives CASSPSTSGPYNEQFF.

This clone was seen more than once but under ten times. CDR3 region: CASSLAWGGYGEQYF. CDR3 coding DNA: TGTGCCAGCAGCTTAGCATGGGGGGGGTATGGCGAGCAGTACTTC. The chain uses TRBV11-2 and TRBJ2-7; 7 nucleotides match TRBD2. The junction had 9 bases not matched to a gene; V was cut back by 1 base and J by 6 bases. The length of the CDR3 is 15 residues. Germline CDR1 reads SGHAT; CDR2 reads FQNNGV.

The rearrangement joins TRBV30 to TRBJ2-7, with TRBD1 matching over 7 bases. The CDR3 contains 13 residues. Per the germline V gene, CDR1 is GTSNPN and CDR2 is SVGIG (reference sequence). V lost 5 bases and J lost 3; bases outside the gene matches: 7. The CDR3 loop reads CAWGLNRGYEQYF. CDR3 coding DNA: TGTGCCTGGGGACTGAACAGGGGCTACGAGCAGTACTTC.

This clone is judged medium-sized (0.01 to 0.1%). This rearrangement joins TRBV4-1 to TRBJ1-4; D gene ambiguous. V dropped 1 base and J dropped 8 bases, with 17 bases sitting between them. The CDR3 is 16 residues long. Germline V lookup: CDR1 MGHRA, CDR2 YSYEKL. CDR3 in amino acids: CASSQGPATAEEKLFF. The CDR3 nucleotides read TGCGCCAGCAGCCAAGGACCGGCGACGGCGGAGGAAAAACTGTTTTTT.

The CDR3 loop is CATSRDSWTPYSNQPQHF. CDR3 DNA: TGTGCCACCAGCAGAGATTCTTGGACACCCTATAGCAATCAGCCCCAGCATTTT. This chain joins TRBV15 and TRBJ1-5; D perhaps matches TRBD1 (5 bases). Deletions cut 0 bases from V and 0 bases from J, with 15 bases between. Germline assignment: CDR1 LNHNV and CDR2 YYDKDF (reference sequence). The CDR3 contains 18 residues.

In DNA, the CDR3 is TGTGCCAGCAGCTTCGGGGGCTATGGCTACACCTTC. It translates to CASSFGGYGYTF. The chain links TRBV7-2 to TRBJ1-2; D is perhaps TRBD1 (5 bases). From germline, CDR1 is SGHTA and CDR2 FQGNSA. Trimming took 3 bases from V and 4 from J, leaving 6 bases between them. This CDR3 contains 12 residues. Full variable domain (missing parts from reference TRBV7-2 and TRBJ1-2): GAGVSQSPSNKVTEKGKDVELRCDPISGHTALYWYRQSLGQGLEFLIYFQGNSAPDKSGLPSDRFSAERTGGSVSTLTIQRTQQEDSAVYLCASSFGGYGYTFGSGTRLTVV.

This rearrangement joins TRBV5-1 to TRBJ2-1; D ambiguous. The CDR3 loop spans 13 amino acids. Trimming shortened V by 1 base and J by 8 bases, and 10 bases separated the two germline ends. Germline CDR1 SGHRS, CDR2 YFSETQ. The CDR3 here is CASSLQGWDEQFF. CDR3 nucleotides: TGCGCCAGCAGCTTGCAAGGGTGGGATGAGCAGTTCTTC.

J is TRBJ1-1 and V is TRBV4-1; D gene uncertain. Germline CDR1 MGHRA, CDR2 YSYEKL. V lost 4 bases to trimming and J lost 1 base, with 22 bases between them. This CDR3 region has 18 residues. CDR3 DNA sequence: TGCGCCAGCAGCCTCGCCGAGGGAGCCACCGCAAGGAACACTGAAGCTTTCTTT. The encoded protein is CASSLAEGATARNTEAFF.

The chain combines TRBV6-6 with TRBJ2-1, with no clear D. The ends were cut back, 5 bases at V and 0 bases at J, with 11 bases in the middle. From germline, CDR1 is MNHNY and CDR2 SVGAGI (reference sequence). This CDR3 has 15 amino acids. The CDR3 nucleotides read TGTGCCAGCAGTCCGACAACGAGCTCCTACAATGAGCAGTTCTTC. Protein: CASSPTTSSYNEQFF.

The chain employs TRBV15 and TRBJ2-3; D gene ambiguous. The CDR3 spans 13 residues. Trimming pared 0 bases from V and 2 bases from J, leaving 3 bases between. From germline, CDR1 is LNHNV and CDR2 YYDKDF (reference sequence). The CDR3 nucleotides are TGTGCCACCAGCAGAGAGGACACAGATACGCAGTATTTT. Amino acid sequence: CATSREDTDTQYF.

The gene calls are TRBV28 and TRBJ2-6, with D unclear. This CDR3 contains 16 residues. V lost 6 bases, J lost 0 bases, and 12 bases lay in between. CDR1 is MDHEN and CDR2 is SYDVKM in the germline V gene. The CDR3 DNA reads TGTGCCAGCAGCCACGGACGGCTCTCTGGGGCCAACGTCCTGACTTTC. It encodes CASSHGRLSGANVLTF. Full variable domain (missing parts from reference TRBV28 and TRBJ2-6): DVKVTQSSRYLVKRTGEKVFLECVQDMDHENMFWYRQDPGLGLRLIYFSYDVKMKEKGDIPEGYSVSREKKERFSLILESASTNQTSMYLCASSHGRLSGANVLTFGAGSRLTVL.

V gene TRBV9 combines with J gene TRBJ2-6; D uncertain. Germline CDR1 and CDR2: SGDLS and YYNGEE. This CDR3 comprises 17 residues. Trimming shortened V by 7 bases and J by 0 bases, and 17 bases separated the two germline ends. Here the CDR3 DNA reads TGTGCCAGCGGATTGTCTTCTGCTCGCTCTGGGGCCAACGTCCTGACTTTC. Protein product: CASGLSSARSGANVLTF.

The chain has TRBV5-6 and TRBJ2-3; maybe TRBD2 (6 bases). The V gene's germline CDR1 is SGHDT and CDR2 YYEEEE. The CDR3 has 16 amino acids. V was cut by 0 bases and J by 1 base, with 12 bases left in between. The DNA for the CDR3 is TGTGCCAGCAGCTTGGCCGGTTCGGGGGGCACAGATACGCAGTATTTT. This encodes CASSLAGSGGTDTQYF. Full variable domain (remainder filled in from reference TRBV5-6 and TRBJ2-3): DAGVTQSPTHLIKTRGQQVTLRCSPKSGHDTVSWYQQALGQGPQFIFQYYEEEERQRGNFPDRFSGHQFPNYSSELNVNALLLGDSALYLCASSLAGSGGTDTQYFGPGTRLTVL.

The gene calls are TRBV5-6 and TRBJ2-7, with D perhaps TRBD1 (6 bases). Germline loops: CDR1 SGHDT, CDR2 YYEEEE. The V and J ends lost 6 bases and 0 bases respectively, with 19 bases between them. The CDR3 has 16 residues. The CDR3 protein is CASNGQTAQGSYEQYF. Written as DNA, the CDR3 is TGTGCCAGCAACGGACAGACCGCTCAGGGCTCCTACGAGCAGTACTTC.

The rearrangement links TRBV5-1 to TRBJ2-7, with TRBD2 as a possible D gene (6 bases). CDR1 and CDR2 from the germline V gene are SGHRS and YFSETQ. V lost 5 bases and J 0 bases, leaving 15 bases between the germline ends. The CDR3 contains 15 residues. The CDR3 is CASRIGDFSSYEQYF. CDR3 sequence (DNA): TGCGCCAGCAGGATAGGGGACTTTAGCTCCTACGAGCAGTACTTC.

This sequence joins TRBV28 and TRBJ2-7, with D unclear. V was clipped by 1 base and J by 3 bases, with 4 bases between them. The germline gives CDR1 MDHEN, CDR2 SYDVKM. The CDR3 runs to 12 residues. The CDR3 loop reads CASSLYDYEQYF. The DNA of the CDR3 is TGTGCCAGCAGTTTATACGACTACGAGCAGTACTTC.

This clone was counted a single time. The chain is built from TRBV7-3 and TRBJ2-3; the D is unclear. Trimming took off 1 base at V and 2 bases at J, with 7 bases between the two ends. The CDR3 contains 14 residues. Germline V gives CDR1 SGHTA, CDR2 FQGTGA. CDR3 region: CASSLSGYTDTQYF. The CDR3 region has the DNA TGTGCCAGCAGCTTAAGTGGCTACACAGATACGCAGTATTTT.

CDR3 DNA: TGCGCCAGCAGCCAAGGGTTGAGGGAGGGTCAGCCCCAGCATTTT. Amino acid sequence: CASSQGLREGQPQHF. This chain uses TRBV4-3 with TRBJ1-5; D unclear. V was shortened by 1 base and J by 6 bases, with 13 bases between the two germline ends. Germline-derived CDR1 and CDR2 are LGHNA and YSLEER. CDR3 length: 15 residues.